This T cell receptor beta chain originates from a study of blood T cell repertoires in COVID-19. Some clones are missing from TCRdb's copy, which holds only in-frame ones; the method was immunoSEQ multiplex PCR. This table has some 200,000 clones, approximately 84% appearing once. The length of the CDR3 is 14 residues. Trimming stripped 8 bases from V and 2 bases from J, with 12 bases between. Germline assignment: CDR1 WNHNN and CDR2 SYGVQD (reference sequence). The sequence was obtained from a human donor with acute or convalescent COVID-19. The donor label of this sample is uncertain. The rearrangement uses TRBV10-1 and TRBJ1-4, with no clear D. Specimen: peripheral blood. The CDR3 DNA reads TGCGCCAGCTACGGGGTAGGGACTAATGAAAAACTGTTTTTT. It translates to CASYGVGTNEKLFF.